This T cell receptor (beta chain) was observed in a study of naive CD8 T cells in extremely preterm neonates. Germline V gene sequence: CDR1 GTSNPN, CDR2 SVGIG (reference sequence). CDR3 length equals 12 residues. Between the trimmed V and J ends, which lost 0 bases and 6 bases, there was a span of 7 bases. Deliveries were elective term cesareans at about 35-41 weeks, with no labor or membrane rupture. TCRdb's copy holds only in-frame clones and misses some; the assay was immunoSEQ multiplex PCR. The sample has more than 5,000 clones; 95% to 99% are singletons. The genes are TRBV30 and TRBJ2-3; D gene ambiguous. This TCR derives from a newborn in good health. Input material: naive CD8+ T cells from cord blood. CDR3: CAWSVREDTQYF. The DNA for the CDR3 is TGTGCCTGGAGTGTACGTGAGGATACGCAGTATTTT.